This TCR beta chain derives from a study of blood T cell repertoires in COVID-19. Assay: immunoSEQ multiplex PCR; the TCRdb copy retains only in-frame clones and omits some. The sample shows roughly 220,000 clones, 75% to 85% of them seen only once. The sequence was collected from a woman in her 40s who had recovered from COVID-19. Sequenced material: peripheral blood.

The CDR3 nucleotides read TGTGCCAGCAGTGATCGGGGGAACACTGAAGCTTTCTTT. Protein sequence: CASSDRGNTEAFF. This chain links TRBV2 with TRBJ1-1; the D is unclear. Trimming cost V 3 bases and J 1 base, with 6 bases left between them. CDR1 and CDR2 from the germline V gene are SNHLY and FYNNEI. This CDR3 comprises 13 residues.